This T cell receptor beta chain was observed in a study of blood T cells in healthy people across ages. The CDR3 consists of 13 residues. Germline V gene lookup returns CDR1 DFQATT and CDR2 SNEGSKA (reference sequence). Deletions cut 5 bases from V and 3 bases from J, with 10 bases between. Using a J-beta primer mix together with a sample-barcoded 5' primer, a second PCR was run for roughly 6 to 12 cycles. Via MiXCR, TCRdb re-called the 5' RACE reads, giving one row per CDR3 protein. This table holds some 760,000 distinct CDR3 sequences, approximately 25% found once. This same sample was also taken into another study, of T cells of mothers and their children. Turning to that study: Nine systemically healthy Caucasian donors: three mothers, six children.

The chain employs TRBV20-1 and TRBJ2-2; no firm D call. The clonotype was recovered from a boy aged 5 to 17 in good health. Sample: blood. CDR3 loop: CSAANSDTGELFF. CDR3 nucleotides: TGCAGTGCTGCAAACAGCGACACCGGGGAGCTGTTTTTT.